Only a few counts were recorded for the clone carrying this T cell receptor beta chain. Its antigen remains unidentified. Reverse transcription of extracted RNA yielded cDNA, which provided the sequencing template. The protocol was immunoSEQ multiplex PCR, while the TCRdb copy is restricted to in-frame clones and leaves out a portion. The repertoire includes about 190,000 clones, about three fifths of them detected once, and about 4.2% sits in the top ten. The sample is drawn from a study of CD8+ T cells in alopecia areata. Treatment given: oral pan-JAK inhibitor, 5-10 mg twice daily. Germline lookup yields CDR1 KGHSH and CDR2 LQKENI. This CDR3 is built from 13 residues. V was shortened by 4 bases and J by 5 bases, with 8 bases between the two germline ends. Overall study findings and caveats: With tofacitinib ongoing, many expanded lesional clones persisted in both scalp and blood. Administration of tofacitinib significantly diminished scalp clonality and expanded CD8+ clones within the top 100.

V is TRBV18 and J is TRBJ1-4; D is ambiguous. The source material was CD4+ T cells sorted from blood, sampled at week 4, from a patient treated with tofacitinib. The clonotype comes from a human donor with alopecia areata. The CDR3 bases are TGTGCCAGCTCACGCCCGAGGAATGAAAAACTGTTTTTT. It yields the protein CASSRPRNEKLFF.